This entry lists 20 T cell receptor beta chains sequenced from one sample in a study of Tregs in tolerant kidney transplant recipients. What these receptors recognize is not known. Generated by immunoSEQ multiplex PCR, the TCRdb table keeps only in-frame clones and is missing some. The sample contains roughly 10,000 clones, approximately 90% of which appear only once. This material consisted of Tregs from blood cultured with allogeneic cells, taken before the transplant. The receptor source for this set is a human patient who received a combined kidney and bone marrow transplant.

The chain joins TRBV21-1 to TRBJ2-5; the table's D call TRBD1 went unverified against the DNA. TRBV21-1 is flagged as a pseudogene. The CDR3 is 11 amino acids. In DNA, the CDR3 is TGTGCCAGCAGCAAGGGGACACCCACGTACTTC. Translating gives CASSKGTPTYF.

The chain uses TRBV5-1 and TRBJ2-1, with 10 bases lining up with TRBD1. V trimming: 4 bases; J trimming: 7 bases; junction bases outside the gene matches: 5. The CDR3 has 14 residues. Germline V gene data show CDR1 as SGHRS and CDR2 as YFSETQ. CDR3 sequence: CASSHTGQGNEQFF. The CDR3 DNA reads as TGCGCCAGCAGCCACACGGGACAGGGGAATGAGCAGTTCTTC. The full variable domain, with the rest looked up from reference TRBV5-1 and TRBJ2-1, is KAGVTQTPRYLIKTRGQQVTLSCSPISGHRSVSWYQQTPGQGLQFLFEYFSETQRNKGNFPGRFSGRQFSNSRSEMNVSTLELGDSALYLCASSHTGQGNEQFFGPGTRLTVL.

The chain has TRBV10-3 and TRBJ1-4; D is ambiguous. Germline-derived CDR1 and CDR2 are ENHRY and SYGVKD. The CDR3 runs 15 residues. V was shortened by 0 bases and J by 7 bases, with 12 bases between the two germline ends. For the CDR3, the DNA is TGTGCCATCAGTGAGTCTGCCGTGGGTGGTGAAAAACTGTTTTTT. As protein: CAISESAVGGEKLFF.

The gene calls are TRBV7-2 and TRBJ1-3, with D possibly TRBD1 on 5 matching bases. CDR3 length: 13 residues. The germline CDR1 and CDR2 sequences are SGHTA and FQGNSA. The ends were cut back, 5 bases at V and 8 bases at J, with 13 bases in the middle. The CDR3 DNA sequence: TGTGCCAGCAGCCGGGGGGGTCCGGACACCATATATTTT. As protein: CASSRGGPDTIYF.

The J gene is TRBJ1-3, the V gene TRBV7-9; TRBD1 aligns across 9 bases. This CDR3 comprises 13 residues. V shed 5 bases and J 15 bases; nucleotides not matched to a gene: 11. The V gene's germline CDR1 is SEHNR and CDR2 FQNEAQ (reference sequence). The CDR3: CASSPRTPGQGYF. CDR3 in DNA: TGTGCCAGCAGCCCCCGGACCCCGGGACAGGGATATTTT.

The table lists this clone with a few counts. J is TRBJ2-1 and V is TRBV25-1, with unresolved D. The V end was cut by 3 bases, the J end by 0 bases, with 9 bases between. The CDR3 is 15 residues long. Germline CDR1 is MGHDK and CDR2 is SYGVNS. The DNA for the CDR3 is TGTGCCAGCAGTGATTTCCGGAGCTCCTACAATGAGCAGTTCTTC. Its translation is CASSDFRSSYNEQFF.

This sequence joins TRBV7-2 and TRBJ2-3, with 14 bases identical to TRBD2. V lost 4 bases to trimming and J lost 6 bases; unmatched junction nucleotides: 9. The CDR3 is made up of 17 amino acids. Germline CDR1 reads SGHTA; CDR2 reads FQGNSA. The chain's CDR3 is CASSSGLAGVYADTQYF. The CDR3 DNA is TGTGCCAGCAGCTCGGGACTAGCGGGAGTGTATGCGGATACGCAGTATTTT. The whole variable domain, remainder taken from reference TRBV7-2 and TRBJ2-3, is GAGVSQSPSNKVTEKGKDVELRCDPISGHTALYWYRQSLGQGLEFLIYFQGNSAPDKSGLPSDRFSAERTGGSVSTLTIQRTQQEDSAVYLCASSSGLAGVYADTQYFGPGTRLTVL.

The V gene is TRBV5-1, the J gene TRBJ1-1, with D maybe TRBD1 (6 bases). The germline gives CDR1 SGHRS, CDR2 YFSETQ. This CDR3 region has 14 residues. V lost 1 base, J lost 4 bases, and 11 bases lay in between. As DNA, the CDR3 is TGCGCCAGCAGCTTGCGACAGGCTTTCACTGAAGCTTTCTTT. It yields the protein CASSLRQAFTEAFF.

The genes are TRBV7-2 and TRBJ1-1; D unclear. This CDR3 region has 13 residues. The V end lost 2 bases, the J end lost 8 bases, and 12 bases lay between the germline ends. Germline CDR1 SGHTA, CDR2 FQGNSA. In DNA, the CDR3 is TGTGCCAGCAGCTTAAGAATCGGAGTCGAAGCTTTCTTT. It is translated as CASSLRIGVEAFF.

The rearrangement links TRBV7-9 to TRBJ1-5; no clear D. The CDR3 totals 15 residues. CDR1 and CDR2 (germline): SEHNR, FQNEAQ (reference sequence). V gave up 10 bases and J gave up 3 bases, with 19 bases separating them. CDR3 loop: CATRTLSRLNQPQHF. The CDR3, as DNA: TGTGCCACCAGGACCCTTAGCAGGCTCAATCAGCCCCAGCATTTT.

The chain combines TRBV29-1 with TRBJ1-1; D not resolved. From germline, CDR1 is SQVTM and CDR2 ANQGSEA. With 5 bases removed from V and 11 bases from J, the gap between germline ends came to 15 bases. The CDR3 extends over 11 amino acids. For the CDR3, the DNA is TGCAGCGTTCGAGGCCGATCTGGGGCTTTCTTT. It specifies CSVRGRSGAFF.

The rearrangement joins TRBV6-6 to TRBJ2-3; maybe TRBD1 (5 bases). The CDR3 length is 15 residues. The ends were cut back, 6 bases at V and 1 base at J, with 14 bases in the middle. Germline CDR1 MNHNY, CDR2 SVGAGI (reference sequence). The CDR3 loop reads CASRNPQGGTDTQYF. CDR3 DNA: TGTGCCAGCAGGAACCCCCAGGGCGGCACAGATACGCAGTATTTT.

The chain employs TRBV5-4 and TRBJ2-1, with a possible D match to TRBD1 (5 bases). Trimming pared 4 bases from V and 4 bases from J, leaving 9 bases between. This CDR3 comprises 13 residues. Germline V lookup: CDR1 SGHNT, CDR2 YYREEE (reference sequence). CDR3 loop: CASSLDIYNEQFF. The CDR3 bases are TGTGCCAGCAGCCTGGACATTTACAATGAGCAGTTCTTC.

This chain uses TRBV7-6 with TRBJ2-5; TRBD1 aligns across 7 bases. The germline V gene has CDR1 SGHVS and CDR2 FNYEAQ. Trimming cost V 2 bases and J 2 bases; bases outside gene matches: 2. The CDR3 contains 14 residues. The CDR3 is CASSLHRGQETQYF. The CDR3 nucleotides are TGTGCCAGCAGCTTACACAGGGGACAAGAGACCCAGTACTTC.

The chain carries TRBV9 and TRBJ1-1; TRBD1 matches 10 bases. The germline V gene has CDR1 SGDLS and CDR2 YYNGEE. This CDR3 has 17 amino acids. V was clipped by 4 bases and J by 1 base; unmatched bases: 10. The CDR3 nucleotides are TGTGCCAGCAGCTCCGTTCGACGACAGGGGGCGAACACTGAAGCTTTCTTT. Its translation is CASSSVRRQGANTEAFF.

For this clone: One junction end disagrees with the germline gene, perhaps due to a read error. Distinct nucleotide sequences in the sample also encode this CDR3. CDR3 amino acids: CASSLEYTDTQYF. CDR3 DNA sequence: TGTGCTAGCAGCTTGGAATACACAGATACGCAGTATTTT. This sequence joins TRBV5-4 and TRBJ2-3; D uncertain. The CDR3 runs to 13 residues. Germline values: CDR1 SGHNT, CDR2 YYREEE (reference sequence).

This chain joins TRBV18 and TRBJ2-2, with 8 bases aligning to TRBD1. Looked up from germline, CDR1 is KGHSH and CDR2 is LQKENI. J lost 4 bases, V lost 0 bases, and 7 bases had no gene match. The CDR3 length is 17 residues. The CDR3 loop is CASSPPAGQGPTGELFF. The CDR3, as DNA: TGTGCCAGCTCACCACCGGCCGGACAGGGTCCCACCGGGGAGCTGTTTTTT.

This clone occurred once. This chain uses TRBV27 with TRBJ1-2; maybe TRBD1 (6 bases). Germline CDR1 reads MNHEY; CDR2 reads SMNVEV (reference sequence). Trimming stripped 6 bases from V and 6 bases from J, with 26 bases between. The CDR3 is made up of 17 amino acids. The CDR3 spells CASRLLRGGEAPDGYTF. CDR3 bases: TGTGCCAGCAGACTCTTAAGGGGGGGGGAGGCCCCGGATGGCTACACCTTC.

The chain recombines TRBV28 with TRBJ2-4, with TRBD1 as a possible D gene (6 bases). This CDR3 comprises 19 residues. Per the germline V gene, CDR1 is MDHEN and CDR2 is SYDVKM. V shed 5 bases and J shed 0 bases, with 23 bases lying between them. The chain's CDR3 is CASSTWGRGPLGAKNIQYF. The CDR3 DNA follows: TGTGCCAGCAGTACATGGGGCAGGGGACCCCTTGGAGCCAAAAACATTCAGTACTTC.

This chain links TRBV6-1 with TRBJ1-2, with D uncertain. V lost 5 bases and J 7 bases, leaving 8 bases between the germline ends. The CDR3 spans 11 residues. Germline V CDR1 and CDR2: MNHNS, SASEGT. Here the CDR3 DNA reads TGTGCCAGCAGTTATCCGGGTGGCTACACCTTC. This translates into CASSYPGGYTF.